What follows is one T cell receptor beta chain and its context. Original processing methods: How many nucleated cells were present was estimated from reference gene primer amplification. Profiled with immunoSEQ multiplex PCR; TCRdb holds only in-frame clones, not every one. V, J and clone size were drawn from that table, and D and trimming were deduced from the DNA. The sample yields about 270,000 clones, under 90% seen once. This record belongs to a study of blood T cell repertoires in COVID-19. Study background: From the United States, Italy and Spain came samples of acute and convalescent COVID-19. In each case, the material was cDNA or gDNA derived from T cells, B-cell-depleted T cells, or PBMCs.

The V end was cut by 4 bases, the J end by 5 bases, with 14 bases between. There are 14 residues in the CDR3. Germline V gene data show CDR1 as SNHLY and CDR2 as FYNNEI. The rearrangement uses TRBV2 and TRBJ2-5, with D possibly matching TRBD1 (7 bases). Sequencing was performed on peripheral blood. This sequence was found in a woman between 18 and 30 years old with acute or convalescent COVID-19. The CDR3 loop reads CASSVLGGGETQYF. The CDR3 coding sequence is TGTGCCAGCAGTGTACTCGGAGGGGGCGAGACCCAGTACTTC.